Below are 27 T cell receptor beta chains sequenced from a single sample in a study of PD-L1 blockade in urothelial cancer. Libraries were prepared by immunoSEQ multiplex PCR; TCRdb keeps only in-frame clonotypes and omits some of them. This table holds 70,000 to 80,000 clones, around four fifths found once. Described time point: pretreatment peripheral blood. The specimen was PBMCs, collected around atezolizumab (anti-PD-L1) treatment. The receptors here all came from a man aged 35-49 years with urothelial cancer.

The chain is built from TRBV2 and TRBJ1-1, with D perhaps matching TRBD1 (6 bases). Germline values: CDR1 SNHLY, CDR2 FYNNEI. With 6 bases removed from V and 5 bases from J, the gap between germline ends came to 16 bases. The CDR3 is 14 residues long. CDR3: CASSLQGGKTEAFF. The CDR3 DNA follows: TGTGCCAGCAGCTTACAGGGCGGAAAAACTGAAGCTTTCTTT.

The chain combines TRBV9 with TRBJ2-1; no reliable D call. The V end lost 7 bases, the J end lost 11 bases, and 7 bases lay between the germline ends. This CDR3 contains 9 residues. The V gene's germline CDR1 is SGDLS and CDR2 YYNGEE. The chain's CDR3 is CASGDKQFF. The CDR3, as DNA: TGTGCCAGCGGCGACAAGCAGTTCTTC. The full variable domain, with the rest looked up from reference TRBV9 and TRBJ2-1, is DSGVTQTPKHLITATGQRVTLRCSPRSGDLSVYWYQQSLDQGLQFLIQYYNGEERAKGNILERFSAQQFPDLHSELNLSSLELGDSALYFCASGDKQFFGPGTRLTVL.

The V and J genes are TRBV27 and TRBJ1-5; 7 bases are a match to TRBD1. Germline V gene sequence: CDR1 MNHEY, CDR2 SMNVEV (reference sequence). This CDR3 has 15 amino acids. Germline trimming cut 9 bases from V and 7 bases from J; bases unmatched to any gene: 15. The CDR3 is CASWPSGQRYQPQHF. In DNA, the CDR3 is TGTGCCAGTTGGCCCTCGGGACAGAGGTACCAGCCCCAGCATTTT.

The chain links TRBV11-3 to TRBJ2-2, with a weak D call TRBD2 (6 bases). Germline V gene lookup returns CDR1 SGHNT and CDR2 YENEEA. V was shortened by 2 bases and J by 4 bases, with 14 bases between the two germline ends. This CDR3 contains 16 residues. CDR3 nucleotide sequence: TGTGCCAGCAGCTTAAACCAGGGACTTTCCACCGGGGAGCTGTTTTTT. Its protein product is CASSLNQGLSTGELFF.

This chain links TRBV2 with TRBJ2-3, with TRBD2 identical over 9 bases. Germline values: CDR1 SNHLY, CDR2 FYNNEI. This CDR3 spans 15 amino acids. The V and J ends lost 8 bases and 6 bases, in that order; junction bases with no gene match: 12. CDR3 DNA: TGTGCCAGCCTTCGGGCGGGAGGGCCATGGGATACGCAGTATTTT. The encoded protein is CASLRAGGPWDTQYF.

V and J are TRBV6-1 and TRBJ1-1; D might be TRBD1 (6 bases). Germline V CDR1 and CDR2: MNHNS, SASEGT. The CDR3 consists of 16 residues. V was trimmed by 1 base and J by 7 bases, leaving 19 bases between them. The CDR3 sequence: CASSEVATGGGDEAFF. The CDR3 nucleotides read TGTGCCAGCAGTGAAGTGGCGACAGGAGGTGGGGATGAAGCTTTCTTT.

This chain connects TRBV15 to TRBJ1-1, with 9 bases aligning to TRBD1. Germline lookup yields CDR1 LNHNV and CDR2 YYDKDF (reference sequence). V trimming: 3 bases; J trimming: 3 bases; junction bases outside the gene matches: 5. This CDR3 comprises 15 residues. The CDR3: CATSSKTGGHTEAFF. The CDR3 DNA reads TGTGCCACCAGCAGTAAAACAGGGGGCCACACTGAAGCTTTCTTT.

This clone has just one count. CDR3 nucleotides: TGCGCCAGCAGCTTAGAAAGGGGCAACTATGGCTACACCTTC. Amino acids: CASSLERGNYGYTF. The chain is built from TRBV5-1 and TRBJ1-2; D perhaps matches TRBD1 (5 bases). CDR3 length equals 14 residues. Germline loops: CDR1 SGHRS, CDR2 YFSETQ. Trimming removed 2 bases from V and 2 bases from J, with 10 bases in between.

The chain combines TRBV9 with TRBJ1-1, with D hard to call. CDR1 and CDR2 (germline): SGDLS, YYNGEE. CDR3 length: 15 residues. V was pared by 0 bases and J by 1 base, with 10 bases between. The DNA for the CDR3 is TGTGCCAGCAGCGTAGTTGGAACAGCGAACACTGAAGCTTTCTTT. It is translated as CASSVVGTANTEAFF.

V gene TRBV27 combines with J gene TRBJ2-5; 11 bases agree with TRBD1. Germline CDR1 reads MNHEY; CDR2 reads SMNVEV (reference sequence). V was pared by 6 bases and J by 5 bases, with 14 bases of the junction left unmatched. This CDR3 is built from 17 residues. The CDR3 sequence is CASRSIRDRGGPETQYF. CDR3 in DNA: TGTGCCAGCAGGTCCATCCGGGACAGGGGGGGGCCGGAGACCCAGTACTTC.

This clone was counted once. The chain has TRBV29-1 and TRBJ2-5, with TRBD2 identical over 8 bases. Germline loops: CDR1 SQVTM, CDR2 ANQGSEA. V gave up 5 bases and J gave up 5 bases; unmatched junction bases: 13. The CDR3 runs 15 residues. This chain's CDR3 is CSVPPRGGRTETQYF. For the CDR3, the DNA is TGCAGCGTTCCCCCCCGGGGGGGGCGCACCGAGACCCAGTACTTC.

The rearrangement links TRBV19 to TRBJ1-1; TRBD1 matches at 7 bases. V lost 10 bases to trimming and J lost 5 bases; unmatched junction nucleotides: 4. Germline values: CDR1 LNHDA, CDR2 SQIVND (reference sequence). The CDR3 runs 11 residues. Here the CDR3 reads CATLQGTEAFF. DNA of the CDR3: TGTGCCACTCTACAGGGGACTGAAGCTTTCTTT.

The chain recombines TRBV19 with TRBJ2-7, with TRBD2 as a possible D gene (7 bases). This CDR3 is built from 13 residues. The V end lost 10 bases, the J end lost 0 bases, and 13 bases lay between the germline ends. Germline CDR1 is LNHDA and CDR2 is SQIVND (reference sequence). This chain's CDR3 is CATLADSSYEQYF. CDR3 bases: TGTGCCACCCTAGCGGACAGCTCCTACGAGCAGTACTTC.

This clone was observed a handful of times. The chain carries TRBV7-9 and TRBJ2-3; TRBD1 matches at 8 bases. The CDR3 covers 16 residues. The junction had 8 bases not matched to a gene; V was cut back by 4 bases and J by 2 bases. CDR1 is SEHNR and CDR2 is FQNEAQ in the germline V gene (reference sequence). The CDR3, as DNA: TGTGCCAGCAGCTCCACCGGGACAGGCGCCACAGATACGCAGTATTTT. This sequence encodes CASSSTGTGATDTQYF.

This sequence joins TRBV28 and TRBJ2-3, with D tentatively TRBD2 (6 bases). The CDR3 totals 12 residues. Trimming took 8 bases from V and 1 from J, leaving 7 bases between them. Germline loops: CDR1 MDHEN, CDR2 SYDVKM. The DNA of the CDR3 is TGTGCCAGCGGGACTGGCACAGATACGCAGTATTTT. Translation gives CASGTGTDTQYF. Full variable domain (rest looked up from reference TRBV28 and TRBJ2-3): DVKVTQSSRYLVKRTGEKVFLECVQDMDHENMFWYRQDPGLGLRLIYFSYDVKMKEKGDIPEGYSVSREKKERFSLILESASTNQTSMYLCASGTGTDTQYFGPGTRLTVL.

The CDR3 coding sequence is TGTGCCAGCAGCTTAAATCAAGGTCTAGCGGGGTCAGATACGCAGTATTTT. It yields the protein CASSLNQGLAGSDTQYF. V and J are TRBV7-6 and TRBJ2-3; 9 bases are a match to TRBD2. This CDR3 contains 17 residues. CDR1 SGHVS and CDR2 FNYEAQ come from the germline V gene. J gave up 4 bases and V 2 bases, and 10 bases lay outside the gene matches.

The chain employs TRBV7-2 and TRBJ2-7, with 7 bases aligning to TRBD2. The CDR3 sequence is 16 residues long. V shed 1 base and J 0 bases; nucleotides not matched to a gene: 6. The germline gives CDR1 SGHTA, CDR2 FQGNSA. The CDR3 protein is CASSLDGQRDSYEQYF. The CDR3 DNA sequence: TGTGCCAGCAGCTTAGACGGCCAGCGGGACTCCTACGAGCAGTACTTC.

The chain couples TRBV4-2 to TRBJ1-2; the match to TRBD1 covers 10 bases. Germline CDR1 reads LGHNA; CDR2 reads YNFKEQ. V gave up 3 bases and J gave up 6 bases; unmatched junction bases: 1. This CDR3 region has 13 residues. The CDR3 bases are TGTGCCAGCAGCCAGGGGACAGGGGATGGCTACACCTTC. This codes for CASSQGTGDGYTF.

In nucleotides, the CDR3 is TGCAGCGTTGCCGACCCTTGGGGCGGAGAGACCCAGTACTTC. Encoded protein: CSVADPWGGETQYF. This sequence joins TRBV29-1 and TRBJ2-5, with D maybe TRBD1 (5 bases). The CDR3 is made up of 14 amino acids. V lost 4 bases and J 4 bases, leaving 16 bases between the germline ends. CDR1 and CDR2 from the germline V gene are SQVTM and ANQGSEA.

J is TRBJ2-1 and V is TRBV30, with TRBD2 as a possible D gene (5 bases). From germline, CDR1 is GTSNPN and CDR2 SVGIG (reference sequence). Deletions cut 2 bases from V and 8 bases from J, with 16 bases between. There are 14 residues in the CDR3. CDR3 in amino acids: CAWSLGYIGDEQFF. The CDR3 DNA is TGTGCCTGGAGTCTAGGTTATATCGGGGATGAGCAGTTCTTC.

This sequence joins TRBV10-3 and TRBJ2-3, with 9 bases matching TRBD1. The V segment lost 7 bases and the J segment 4 bases; nucleotides outside the gene matches: 6. The germline gives CDR1 ENHRY, CDR2 SYGVKD. The CDR3 is made up of 14 amino acids. The CDR3 here is CAITSGTGPDTQYF. CDR3 in DNA: TGTGCCATCACCTCCGGGACAGGGCCAGATACGCAGTATTTT.

V gene TRBV5-1 combines with J gene TRBJ2-3; 11 bases are shared with TRBD2. Germline assignment: CDR1 SGHRS and CDR2 YFSETQ. Trimming cost V 6 bases and J 1 base; bases outside gene matches: 10. The CDR3 length is 17 residues. This CDR3 reads CASNWAIAGGGTDTQYF. The CDR3 nucleotides read TGCGCCAGCAATTGGGCAATAGCGGGAGGGGGCACAGATACGCAGTATTTT. Full variable domain (missing parts from reference TRBV5-1 and TRBJ2-3): KAGVTQTPRYLIKTRGQQVTLSCSPISGHRSVSWYQQTPGQGLQFLFEYFSETQRNKGNFPGRFSGRQFSNSRSEMNVSTLELGDSALYLCASNWAIAGGGTDTQYFGPGTRLTVL.

The chain has TRBV13 and TRBJ2-2, with D tentatively TRBD2 (6 bases). Germline V CDR1 and CDR2: PRHDT, FYEKMQ (reference sequence). With 5 bases removed from V and 0 bases from J, the gap between germline ends came to 13 bases. The CDR3 totals 16 residues. The CDR3 protein is CASSIRDSANTGELFF. The CDR3 region has the DNA TGTGCCAGCAGCATACGGGACTCCGCGAACACCGGGGAGCTGTTTTTT.

The chain uses TRBV9 and TRBJ1-2; tentatively, D is TRBD1 (6 bases). This CDR3 has 15 amino acids. Looked up from germline, CDR1 is SGDLS and CDR2 is YYNGEE. Trimming shortened V by 0 bases and J by 0 bases, and 9 bases separated the two germline ends. The CDR3 coding sequence is TGTGCCAGCAGCGTAGGACAGGCCCCTAACTATGGCTACACCTTC. Translation gives CASSVGQAPNYGYTF.

This chain links TRBV11-2 with TRBJ2-1, with D tentatively TRBD2 (6 bases). Germline values: CDR1 SGHAT, CDR2 FQNNGV. Trimming pared 1 base from V and 6 bases from J, leaving 13 bases between. This CDR3 region has 15 residues. This chain's CDR3 is CASSLVRESGNEQFF. Here the CDR3 DNA reads TGTGCCAGCAGCTTAGTTCGGGAGTCGGGCAATGAGCAGTTCTTC.

V is TRBV29-1 and J is TRBJ1-1; 8 bases are a match to TRBD1. The J segment lost 6 bases and the V segment lost 8 bases, leaving 11 bases of the junction unmatched. Germline lookup yields CDR1 SQVTM and CDR2 ANQGSEA. There are 13 residues in the CDR3. CDR3 region: CSPSRGLPPEAFF. In nucleotides, the CDR3 is TGCAGCCCAAGCAGGGGGCTTCCCCCTGAAGCTTTCTTT.

The chain has TRBV18 and TRBJ2-7; the match to TRBD2 covers 12 bases. This CDR3 is 16 amino acids long. Losses at the gene ends were 2 bases for V and 2 bases for J; bases not matched to a gene: 4. Germline CDR1 is KGHSH and CDR2 is LQKENI. DNA for the CDR3: TGTGCCAGCTCACCATGGACTAGCGGGATACCCTACGAGCAGTACTTC. This sequence encodes CASSPWTSGIPYEQYF.